The clone carrying this T cell receptor beta chain has more than one count but fewer than ten. Its cognate antigen is unknown. Use of 60 Vbeta and 13 Jbeta primers characterized the PCR. Sequencing used immunoSEQ multiplex PCR; TCRdb keeps in-frame clones, though not all of them. The sample holds approximately 150,000 clones, approximately 80% seen once. The data originate from a study of cytomegalovirus exposure and HLA in healthy donors. Study background: An early release of data contained 75 million to 90 million unique TCRs, which came from HLA-typed donors.

Findings and limits, study-wide: Earlier results showed most TCR beta V segments being productive about 87% or about 30% of the time. Presence/absence analyses took donor sequencing depth as roughly uniform.

The germline CDR1 and CDR2 sequences are SGHTA and FQGNSA. V dropped 0 bases and J dropped 3 bases, with 9 bases sitting between them. The CDR3 spans 15 residues. The clonotype originates from a male donor in good health and CMV-seronegative. Sequencing was performed on PBMCs. The chain joins TRBV7-2 to TRBJ1-5; D unresolved. In DNA, the CDR3 is TGTGCCAGCAGCTTAGCCCCAGTTATCAATCAGCCCCAGCATTTT. Protein product: CASSLAPVINQPQHF.